These 22 T cell receptor beta chains were sequenced from one sample in a study of blood T cell repertoires in COVID-19. Data came from immunoSEQ multiplex PCR; TCRdb stores just in-frame clones and leaves some out. The sample carries about 110,000 clones, nearly 90% recorded once. The sequenced sample consisted of peripheral blood. Source of these receptors: a human donor in a cohort sampled during active COVID-19.

The chain couples TRBV5-1 to TRBJ2-3; TRBD2 matches 10 bases. Losses at the gene ends were 2 bases for V and 6 bases for J; bases not matched to a gene: 6. Germline assignment: CDR1 SGHRS and CDR2 YFSETQ. CDR3 size: 15 residues. The CDR3 region has the DNA TGCGCCAGCAGCTTTGCAGCGGGAGGGGTTGATACGCAGTATTTT. Amino acid sequence: CASSFAAGGVDTQYF.

Points on this clone: The sample carries other DNA sequences with the same CDR3. The V call is TRBV4-2, the J call TRBJ2-1; 12 bases match TRBD2. J gave up 0 bases and V 1 base, and 4 bases lay outside the gene matches. This CDR3 has 18 residues. CDR1 and CDR2 (germline): LGHNA, YNFKEQ. The CDR3 nucleotides are TGTGCCAGCAGCCAAGGGCTAGCGGGAGGGAGCTCCTACAATGAGCAGTTCTTC. This encodes CASSQGLAGGSSYNEQFF.

This clone appeared once. V and J are TRBV20-1 and TRBJ2-1; 9 nucleotides agree with TRBD2. The CDR3 extends over 15 amino acids. From germline, CDR1 is DFQATT and CDR2 SNEGSKA (reference sequence). The trim removed 3 bases at V and 6 bases at J, leaving 9 bases unmatched. The CDR3 sequence is CSASPGTSIGNEQFF. CDR3 DNA sequence: TGCAGTGCTAGTCCCGGGACTAGCATAGGCAATGAGCAGTTCTTC.

This clone was seen a single time. CDR3 DNA sequence: TGTGCCACCAGTGGTCTGGGACAGGCGCAAGAGACCCAGTACTTC. Translation: CATSGLGQAQETQYF. The V gene is TRBV24-1, the J gene TRBJ2-5; the match to TRBD1 covers 8 bases. The V gene's germline CDR1 is KGHDR and CDR2 SFDVKD. The CDR3 spans 15 residues. V lost 5 bases and J lost 2; bases outside the gene matches: 6.

This rearrangement joins TRBV30 to TRBJ1-6; no firm D call. The V end was cut by 5 bases, the J end by 9 bases, with 11 bases between. CDR1 is GTSNPN, CDR2 SVGIG, per germline (reference sequence). The CDR3 loop spans 12 amino acids. The CDR3 spells CAWGPTGSPLHF. The CDR3 DNA reads TGTGCCTGGGGGCCGACGGGTTCACCCCTCCACTTT. Supplemented by reference TRBV30 and TRBJ1-6, the full variable domain reads SQTIHQWPATLVQPVGSPLSLECTVEGTSNPNLYWYRQAAGRGLQLLFYSVGIGQISSEVPQNLSASRPQDRQFILSSKKLLLSDSGFYLCAWGPTGSPLHFGNGTRLTVT.

The chain combines TRBV28 with TRBJ2-5; 10 bases match TRBD1. V lost 6 bases to trimming and J lost 3 bases; unmatched junction nucleotides: 7. The CDR3 is 15 residues long. Germline CDR1 reads MDHEN; CDR2 reads SYDVKM. The CDR3 is CASSSPGTGEETQYF. The CDR3 coding sequence is TGTGCCAGCAGCTCCCCCGGGACAGGGGAAGAGACCCAGTACTTC.

This clone appeared once. The chain couples TRBV7-8 to TRBJ2-6; no clear D. This CDR3 is 14 amino acids long. Germline V gene data show CDR1 as SGHVS and CDR2 as FQNEAQ. With 5 bases removed from V and 0 bases from J, the gap between germline ends came to 5 bases. The CDR3 sequence: CASSTVSGANVLTF. CDR3 in DNA: TGTGCCAGCAGCACAGTCTCTGGGGCCAACGTCCTGACTTTC.

This sequence joins TRBV5-6 and TRBJ1-1; no clear D gene. Germline V gene sequence: CDR1 SGHDT, CDR2 YYEEEE. V was clipped by 4 bases and J by 0 bases, with 10 bases between them. The CDR3 is 14 amino acids. CDR3 sequence (DNA): TGTGCCAGCAGCCTTATCGGTCTGAACACTGAAGCTTTCTTT. Amino acids: CASSLIGLNTEAFF.

V is TRBV5-5 and J is TRBJ2-1; possibly TRBD2 for D (5 bases). The V and J ends lost 1 base and 5 bases respectively, with 13 bases between them. This CDR3 spans 15 amino acids. Germline V gives CDR1 SGHKS, CDR2 YYEKEE (reference sequence). The CDR3: CASSLWRTRNNEQFF. For the CDR3, the DNA is TGTGCCAGCAGCTTGTGGAGGACCAGGAACAATGAGCAGTTCTTC.

CDR3 sequence: CASSNELPSSYNEQFF. CDR3 in DNA: TGTGCCAGCAGCAATGAGTTGCCAAGCTCCTACAATGAGCAGTTCTTC. The chain couples TRBV21-1 to TRBJ2-1; the table assigns TRBD2, which was not confirmed against the DNA. TRBV21-1 is a pseudogene. The CDR3 loop spans 16 amino acids.

V usage is TRBV5-1 and J usage is TRBJ2-7; TRBD2 matches at 7 bases. This CDR3 spans 15 amino acids. V was pared by 2 bases and J by 1 base, with 6 bases of the junction left unmatched. The V gene's germline CDR1 is SGHRS and CDR2 YFSETQ. The CDR3 DNA is TGCGCCAGCAGCTTCAACCCAGCGGGGTCCTACGAGCAGTACTTC. It yields the protein CASSFNPAGSYEQYF.

The rearrangement joins TRBV7-8 to TRBJ1-5; 8 nucleotides align to TRBD1. The CDR3 runs to 15 residues. CDR1 SGHVS and CDR2 FQNEAQ come from the germline V gene. J lost 11 bases, V lost 5 bases, and 14 bases had no gene match. The DNA for the CDR3 is TGTGCCAGCAGCCCCCCGGGGACAGGAGAGAAGGCCCAGCATTTT. Amino acid sequence: CASSPPGTGEKAQHF.

The V gene is TRBV20-1, the J gene TRBJ2-7; D may be TRBD2 (6 bases). This CDR3 region has 11 residues. Trimming stripped 1 base from V and 5 bases from J, with 6 bases between. From germline, CDR1 is DFQATT and CDR2 SNEGSKA (reference sequence). The CDR3 loop reads CSARGGDEQYF. The CDR3 nucleotides are TGCAGTGCTAGAGGGGGGGACGAGCAGTACTTC.

V usage is TRBV7-9 and J usage is TRBJ1-1, with TRBD1 matching over 8 bases. The CDR3 is 16 amino acids. The J segment lost 5 bases and the V segment lost 4 bases, leaving 12 bases of the junction unmatched. Germline V CDR1 and CDR2: SEHNR, FQNEAQ (reference sequence). The CDR3 loop reads CASSSPTGVLETEAFF. CDR3 nucleotides: TGTGCCAGCAGCTCCCCGACAGGGGTTCTCGAGACTGAAGCTTTCTTT.

The chain links TRBV5-5 to TRBJ1-4; tentatively, D is TRBD1 (5 bases). Trimming removed 0 bases at V and 3 bases at J, with 24 bases between. From germline, CDR1 is SGHKS and CDR2 YYEKEE (reference sequence). CDR3 length: 20 residues. As DNA, the CDR3 is TGTGCCAGCAGCTTGGCTCAGGGAAGCATTATTACCCGCTCTAATGAAAAACTGTTTTTT. This encodes CASSLAQGSIITRSNEKLFF. The full variable domain, completed using reference TRBV5-5 and TRBJ1-4, is DAGVTQSPTHLIKTRGQQVTLRCSPISGHKSVSWYQQVLGQGPQFIFQYYEKEERGRGNFPDRFSARQFPNYSSELNVNALLLGDSALYLCASSLAQGSIITRSNEKLFFGSGTQLSVL.

The chain employs TRBV30 and TRBJ1-5, with D possibly being TRBD1 (6 bases). CDR1 GTSNPN and CDR2 SVGIG come from the germline V gene (reference sequence). The CDR3 consists of 17 residues. V was shortened by 3 bases and J by 7 bases, with 25 bases between the two germline ends. Here the CDR3 reads CAWRAKDRPLGWQPQHF. In DNA, the CDR3 is TGTGCCTGGAGGGCCAAGGACAGACCACTTGGGTGGCAGCCCCAGCATTTT. Drawing the rest from reference TRBV30 and TRBJ1-5, the complete variable domain is SQTIHQWPATLVQPVGSPLSLECTVEGTSNPNLYWYRQAAGRGLQLLFYSVGIGQISSEVPQNLSASRPQDRQFILSSKKLLLSDSGFYLCAWRAKDRPLGWQPQHFGDGTRLSIL.

The chain combines TRBV2 with TRBJ1-6; D not resolved. The CDR3 loop spans 13 amino acids. V shed 5 bases and J shed 3 bases, with 5 bases lying between them. CDR1 and CDR2 from the germline V gene are SNHLY and FYNNEI. The CDR3 spells CASSNSYNSPLHF. The CDR3 region has the DNA TGTGCCAGCAGTAACAGCTATAATTCACCCCTCCACTTT.

The rearrangement links TRBV11-3 to TRBJ2-5; 11 nucleotides agree with TRBD2. The CDR3 contains 14 residues. Trimming at V came to 5 bases and at J to 13 bases, leaving 12 bases not matched to a gene. CDR1 is SGHNT and CDR2 is YENEEA in the germline V gene. This chain's CDR3 is CASSILAGDPPRYF. CDR3 DNA: TGTGCCAGCAGCATACTAGCGGGGGACCCACCACGGTACTTC.

This sequence joins TRBV4-3 and TRBJ2-3; D might be TRBD2 (5 bases). Deletions cut 2 bases from V and 6 bases from J, with 24 bases between. The V gene's germline CDR1 is LGHNA and CDR2 YSLEER. The CDR3 runs to 18 residues. The CDR3 sequence: CASSQLTDQASTGDTQYF. CDR3 nucleotides: TGCGCCAGCAGCCAACTCACTGACCAGGCTTCAACGGGGGATACGCAGTATTTT.

In nucleotides, the CDR3 is TGTGCCAGCAGGAAGGGGACACGTTATAATTCACCCCTCCACTTT. This translates into CASRKGTRYNSPLHF. The chain has TRBV28 and TRBJ1-6; weak D call: TRBD1 (6 bases). This CDR3 is 15 amino acids long. Looked up from germline, CDR1 is MDHEN and CDR2 is SYDVKM. V lost 6 bases and J 4 bases, leaving 13 bases between the germline ends.

This clone has more than one count but fewer than ten. The CDR3 nucleotides read TGTGCCAGCAGCGCCCTGCCACATAGCAATCAGCCCCAGCATTTT. It is translated as CASSALPHSNQPQHF. V usage is TRBV3-1 (or the pseudogene TRBV3-2) and J usage is TRBJ1-5; no reliable D call. The V gene's germline CDR1 is LGHDT and CDR2 YNNKEL (reference sequence). This CDR3 spans 15 amino acids. V was shortened by 5 bases and J by 0 bases, with 11 bases between the two germline ends.

The genes are TRBV5-5 and TRBJ2-1; weak D call: TRBD1 (5 bases). The CDR3 length is 16 residues. Trimming left V 4 bases short and J 4 bases short, with 18 bases between. Germline V gene data show CDR1 as SGHKS and CDR2 as YYEKEE (reference sequence). As DNA, the CDR3 is TGTGCCAGCAGCGCCGATCAGGGCCGTGGGTACAATGAGCAGTTCTTC. It codes for CASSADQGRGYNEQFF.